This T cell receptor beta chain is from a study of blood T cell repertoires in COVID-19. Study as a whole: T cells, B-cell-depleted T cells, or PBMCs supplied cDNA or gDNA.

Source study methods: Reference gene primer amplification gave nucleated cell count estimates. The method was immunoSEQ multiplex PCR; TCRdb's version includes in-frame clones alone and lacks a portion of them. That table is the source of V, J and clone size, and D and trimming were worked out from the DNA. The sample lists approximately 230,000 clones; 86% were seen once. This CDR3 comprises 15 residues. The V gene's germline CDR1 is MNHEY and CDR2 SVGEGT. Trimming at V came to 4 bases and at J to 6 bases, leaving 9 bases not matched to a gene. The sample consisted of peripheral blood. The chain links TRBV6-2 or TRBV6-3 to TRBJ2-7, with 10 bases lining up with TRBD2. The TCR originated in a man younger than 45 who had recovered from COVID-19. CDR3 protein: CASSFSGTSEAEQYF. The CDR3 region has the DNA TGTGCCAGCAGTTTCTCCGGGACTAGCGAGGCCGAGCAGTACTTC.